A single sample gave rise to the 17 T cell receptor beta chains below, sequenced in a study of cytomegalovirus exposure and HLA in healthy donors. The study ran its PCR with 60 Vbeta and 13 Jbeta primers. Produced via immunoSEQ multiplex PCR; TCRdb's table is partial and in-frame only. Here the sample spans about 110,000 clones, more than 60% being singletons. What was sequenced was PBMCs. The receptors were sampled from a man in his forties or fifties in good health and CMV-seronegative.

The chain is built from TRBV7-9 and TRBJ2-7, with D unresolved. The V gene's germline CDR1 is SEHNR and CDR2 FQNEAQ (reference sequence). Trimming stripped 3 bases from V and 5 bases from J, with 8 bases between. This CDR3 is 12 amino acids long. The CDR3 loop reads CASSFFRNEQYF. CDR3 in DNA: TGTGCCAGCAGCTTTTTCAGAAACGAGCAGTACTTC. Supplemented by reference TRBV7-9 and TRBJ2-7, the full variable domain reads DTGVSQNPRHKITKRGQNVTFRCDPISEHNRLYWYRQTLGQGPEFLTYFQNEAQLEKSRLLSDRFSAERPKGSFSTLEIQRTEQGDSAMYLCASSFFRNEQYFGPGTRLTVT.

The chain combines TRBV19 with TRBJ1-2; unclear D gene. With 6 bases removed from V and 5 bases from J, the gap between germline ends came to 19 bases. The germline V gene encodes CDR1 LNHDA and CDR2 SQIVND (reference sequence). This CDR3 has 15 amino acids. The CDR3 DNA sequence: TGTGCCAGTAGACCGGAGGCAGACCAACGATATGGCTACACCTTC. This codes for CASRPEADQRYGYTF.

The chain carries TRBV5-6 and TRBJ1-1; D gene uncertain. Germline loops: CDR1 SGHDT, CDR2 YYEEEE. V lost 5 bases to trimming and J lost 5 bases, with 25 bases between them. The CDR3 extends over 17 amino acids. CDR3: CASRAGRSRAEFTEAFF. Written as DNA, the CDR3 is TGTGCCAGCAGGGCAGGACGATCGAGGGCTGAGTTTACTGAAGCTTTCTTT.

The CDR3 sequence is CASSPGTTYEQYF. CDR3 DNA sequence: TGCGCCAGCAGCCCAGGGACTACCTACGAGCAGTACTTC. V is TRBV5-1 and J is TRBJ2-7, with 7 bases identical to TRBD2. Germline lookup yields CDR1 SGHRS and CDR2 YFSETQ. CDR3 length equals 13 residues. J was trimmed by 2 bases and V by 4 bases; bases with no gene match: 3.

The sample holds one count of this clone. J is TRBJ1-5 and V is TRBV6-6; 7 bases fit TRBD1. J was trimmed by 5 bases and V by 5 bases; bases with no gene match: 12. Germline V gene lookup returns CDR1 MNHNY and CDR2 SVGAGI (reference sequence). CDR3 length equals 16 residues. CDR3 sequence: CASSKSSGTDDQPQHF. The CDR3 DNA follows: TGTGCCAGCAGTAAATCTTCCGGGACAGACGATCAGCCCCAGCATTTT.

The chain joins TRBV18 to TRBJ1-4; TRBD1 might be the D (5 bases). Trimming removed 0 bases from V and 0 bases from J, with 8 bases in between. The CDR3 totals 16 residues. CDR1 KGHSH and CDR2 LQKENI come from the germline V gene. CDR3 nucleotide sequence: TGTGCCAGCTCACCACCGGGGGAGGCAACTAATGAAAAACTGTTTTTT. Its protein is CASSPPGEATNEKLFF.

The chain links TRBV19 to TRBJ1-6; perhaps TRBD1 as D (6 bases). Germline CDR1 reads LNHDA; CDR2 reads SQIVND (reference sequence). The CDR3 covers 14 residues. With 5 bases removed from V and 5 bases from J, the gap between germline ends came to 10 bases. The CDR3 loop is CASSGGANNSPLHF. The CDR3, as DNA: TGTGCCAGTAGTGGGGGCGCCAATAATTCACCCCTCCACTTT.

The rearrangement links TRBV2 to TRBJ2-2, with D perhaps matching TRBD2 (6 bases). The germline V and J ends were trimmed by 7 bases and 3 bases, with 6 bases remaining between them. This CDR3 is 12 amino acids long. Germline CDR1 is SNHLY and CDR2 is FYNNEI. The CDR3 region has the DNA TGTGCCAGCACGGGGGACACCGGGGAGCTGTTTTTT. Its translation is CASTGDTGELFF.

CDR3 residues: CATQSRNEKLFF. The DNA of the CDR3 is TGTGCCACACAGAGCCGTAATGAAAAACTGTTTTTT. V and J are TRBV10-3 and TRBJ1-4; no clear D. Between the trimmed V and J ends, which lost 10 bases and 4 bases, there was a span of 10 bases. The CDR3 is made up of 12 amino acids. Germline CDR1 ENHRY, CDR2 SYGVKD.

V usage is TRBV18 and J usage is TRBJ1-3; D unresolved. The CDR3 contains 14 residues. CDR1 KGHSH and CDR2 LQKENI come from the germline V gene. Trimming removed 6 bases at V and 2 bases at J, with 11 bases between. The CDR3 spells CASSKGGTGNTIYF. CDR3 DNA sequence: TGTGCCAGCTCCAAGGGCGGGACTGGAAACACCATATATTTT.

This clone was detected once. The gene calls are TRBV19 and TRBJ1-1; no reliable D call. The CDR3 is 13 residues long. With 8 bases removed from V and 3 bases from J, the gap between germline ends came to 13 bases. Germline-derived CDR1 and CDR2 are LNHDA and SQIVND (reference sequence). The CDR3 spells CASAKWRDTEAFF. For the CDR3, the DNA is TGTGCCAGTGCTAAGTGGAGGGACACTGAAGCTTTCTTT. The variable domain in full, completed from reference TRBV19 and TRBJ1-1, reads DGGITQSPKYLFRKEGQNVTLSCEQNLNHDAMYWYRQDPGQGLRLIYYSQIVNDFQKGDIAEGYSVSREKKESFPLTVTSAQKNPTAFYLCASAKWRDTEAFFGQGTRLTVV.

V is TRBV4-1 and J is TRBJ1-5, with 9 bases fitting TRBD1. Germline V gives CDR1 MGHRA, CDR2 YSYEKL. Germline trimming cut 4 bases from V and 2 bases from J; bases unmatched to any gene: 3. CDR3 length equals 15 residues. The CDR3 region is CASSRDRGGNQPQHF. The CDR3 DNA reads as TGCGCCAGCAGCCGCGACAGGGGGGGCAATCAGCCCCAGCATTTT.

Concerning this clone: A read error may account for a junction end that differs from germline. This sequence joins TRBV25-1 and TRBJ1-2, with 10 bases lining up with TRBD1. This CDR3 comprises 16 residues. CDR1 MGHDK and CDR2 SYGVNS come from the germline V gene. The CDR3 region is CASSEYGTGANNGYTF. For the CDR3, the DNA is TGTGCCAGCAGTGAATATGGGACAGGGGCTAACAATGGCTACACCTTC.

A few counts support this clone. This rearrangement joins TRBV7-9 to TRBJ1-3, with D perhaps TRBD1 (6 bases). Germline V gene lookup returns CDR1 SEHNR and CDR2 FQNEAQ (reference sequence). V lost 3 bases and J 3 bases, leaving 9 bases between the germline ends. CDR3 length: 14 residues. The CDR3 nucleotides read TGTGCCAGCAGCTTTGGACAGCATGGAAACACCATATATTTT. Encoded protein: CASSFGQHGNTIYF.

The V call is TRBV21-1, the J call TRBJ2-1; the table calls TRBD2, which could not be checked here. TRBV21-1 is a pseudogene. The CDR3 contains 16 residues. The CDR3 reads CASSKAFQRGLNEQFF. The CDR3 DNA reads TGTGCCAGCAGCAAAGCCTTCCAGCGGGGGTTAAATGAGCAGTTCTTC.

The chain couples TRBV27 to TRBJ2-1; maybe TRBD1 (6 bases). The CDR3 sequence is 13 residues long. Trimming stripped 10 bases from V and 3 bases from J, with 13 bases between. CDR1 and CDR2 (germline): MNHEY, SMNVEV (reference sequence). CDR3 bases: TGTGCCACCGGGACACAAAGCTACAATGAGCAGTTCTTC. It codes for CATGTQSYNEQFF.

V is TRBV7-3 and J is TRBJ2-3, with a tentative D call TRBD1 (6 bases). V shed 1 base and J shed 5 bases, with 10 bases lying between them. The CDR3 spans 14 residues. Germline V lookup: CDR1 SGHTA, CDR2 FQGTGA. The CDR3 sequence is CASSLSGGGDTQYF. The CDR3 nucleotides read TGTGCCAGCAGCTTAAGTGGGGGCGGAGATACGCAGTATTTT.